Each of the 3 T cell receptor beta chains below was sequenced from the same sample in a study of T-cell memory formation after mild COVID-19. Via MiXCR, TCRdb re-called the 5' RACE reads, giving one row per CDR3 protein. The sample carries 250,000 to 350,000 distinct CDR3 sequences, just under 20% recorded once. The specimen sequenced was PBMCs or a T cell subset sorted from them (not recorded which). Source of these receptors: a man younger than 30 who had mild COVID-19 (a few samples of this study predate the infection). Cell type and time point are not known.

This clonotype came up a few times. The chain is built from TRBV7-9 and TRBJ2-3; TRBD1 matches at 9 bases. Germline values: CDR1 SEHNR, CDR2 FQNEAQ (reference sequence). This CDR3 has 17 amino acids. The junction had 9 bases not matched to a gene; V was cut back by 5 bases and J by 0 bases. CDR3 region: CASSRLRGQGSTDTQYF. The CDR3 DNA reads as TGTGCCAGCAGCCGCCTCCGGGGACAGGGCAGCACAGATACGCAGTATTTT.

There are a few counts of this clonotype. The V call is TRBV29-1, the J call TRBJ2-1; D might be TRBD2 (6 bases). This CDR3 has 13 amino acids. Germline V gene lookup returns CDR1 SQVTM and CDR2 ANQGSEA. V lost 6 bases and J 4 bases, leaving 13 bases between the germline ends. The CDR3, as DNA: TGCAGCGTCGACCCGGCGGGGTACAATGAGCAGTTCTTC. Translated, it gives CSVDPAGYNEQFF.

This clonotype was detected only a few times. The chain is built from TRBV24-1 and TRBJ2-3, with D maybe TRBD2 (6 bases). The germline CDR1 and CDR2 sequences are KGHDR and SFDVKD. Trimming took 0 bases from V and 1 from J, leaving 13 bases between them. The CDR3 is made up of 17 amino acids. The CDR3 DNA follows: TGTGCCACCAGTGATTTGTCAAAAGCGGGCGGCACAGATACGCAGTATTTT. This sequence encodes CATSDLSKAGGTDTQYF.